This record concerns one TCR beta chain sequence. The data were taken from a study of shared clonotypes between healthy human individuals. The V segment lost 7 bases and the J segment 5 bases; nucleotides outside the gene matches: 24. Looked up from germline, CDR1 is SQVTM and CDR2 is ANQGSEA. The CDR3 is 19 residues long. Repertoires were generated with immunoSEQ multiplex PCR, while TCRdb's copy carries only in-frame clones and drops some. The table records approximately 500,000 clones, about 96% of them present only once. The sample taken for sequencing was naive CD4+ T cells sorted from blood. Subset described: CD45RA+ positively selected. This sequence was found in a woman aged 25 to 39 in good health. J is TRBJ2-3 and V is TRBV29-1, with 10 bases fitting TRBD2. CDR3 residues: CSARQPGQAIAGGLDTQYF. The CDR3 coding sequence is TGCAGCGCCCGCCAGCCGGGACAAGCAATAGCGGGAGGTCTAGATACGCAGTATTTT.